This T cell receptor (beta chain) was profiled in a study of cytomegalovirus exposure and HLA in healthy donors. Produced via immunoSEQ multiplex PCR; TCRdb's table is partial and in-frame only. The sample has around 200,000 clones; roughly three quarters are singletons. Germline values: CDR1 LGHNA, CDR2 YNFKEQ. The germline V and J ends were trimmed by 6 bases and 10 bases, with 19 bases remaining between them. This CDR3 region has 15 residues. Findings and caveats of the study: Most TCRs appeared rarely, but some public TCRs recurred in many donors.

As regards this clone: The antigen is not known.

The source of this sequence is a woman aged 25 to 39 in good health and CMV-seronegative. Sequencing input: PBMCs. The chain couples TRBV4-2 to TRBJ1-6; D might be TRBD1 (5 bases). CDR3 nucleotides: TGTGCCAGCAGGGACGCCGAGGCAGGGAGGTCACCCCTCCACTTT. Residues: CASRDAEAGRSPLHF.